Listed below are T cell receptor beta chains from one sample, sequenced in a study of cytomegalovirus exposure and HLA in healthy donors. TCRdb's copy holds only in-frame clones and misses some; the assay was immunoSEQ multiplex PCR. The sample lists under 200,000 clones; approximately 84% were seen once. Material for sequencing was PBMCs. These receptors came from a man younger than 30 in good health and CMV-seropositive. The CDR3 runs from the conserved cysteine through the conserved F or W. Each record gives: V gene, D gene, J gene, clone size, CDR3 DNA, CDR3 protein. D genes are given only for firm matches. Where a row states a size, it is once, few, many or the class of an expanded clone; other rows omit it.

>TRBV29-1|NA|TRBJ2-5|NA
TGCAGCGTGGCGACACGAGTGCAGCAAGAGACCCAGTACTTC
CSVATRVQQETQYF
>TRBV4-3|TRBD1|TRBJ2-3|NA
TGCGCCAGCAGCCTCGGGACAGGGCAAAGCACAGATACGCAGTATTTT
CASSLGTGQSTDTQYF
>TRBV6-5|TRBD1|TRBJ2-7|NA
TGTGCCAGCAGGGGGGACAGGGGGCTGACCTACGAGCAGTACTTC
CASRGDRGLTYEQYF
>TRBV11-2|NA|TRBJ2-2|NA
TGTGCCAGCAGCCCCGGACTTTTCAAGGGCGGGGAGCTGTTTTTT
CASSPGLFKGGELFF
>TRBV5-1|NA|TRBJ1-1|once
TGCGCCAGCAGCAACAAGGAGGGAGCTTTCTTT
CASSNKEGAFF
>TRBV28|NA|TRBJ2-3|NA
TGTGCCAGCAGCCCCTTCCGGAGTCCAGATACGCAGTATTTT
CASSPFRSPDTQYF
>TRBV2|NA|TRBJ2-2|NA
TGTGCCAGCAGGACAGAGAACACCGGGGAGCTGTTTTTT
CASRTENTGELFF
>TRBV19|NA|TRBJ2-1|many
TGTGCCAGTAGTATTGAGAGCGGCCCCCATGAGCAGTTCTTC
CASSIESGPHEQFF
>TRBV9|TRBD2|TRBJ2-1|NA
TGTGCCAGCAGCGTAGGACTAGCGGCCAACAATGAGCAGTTCTTC
CASSVGLAANNEQFF
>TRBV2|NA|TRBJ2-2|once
TGTGCCAGCAGTGAAGGACAGGGAGGGAACACCGGGGAGCTGTTTTTT
CASSEGQGGNTGELFF
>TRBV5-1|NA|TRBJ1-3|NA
TGCGCCAGCTCCTCGGGGGGTAGCTCTGGAAACACCATATATTTT
CASSSGGSSGNTIYF
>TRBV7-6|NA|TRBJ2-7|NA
TGTGCCAGCAGCATACTGAAGGGGTCAGGGAATAGTTACGAGCAGTACTTC
CASSILKGSGNSYEQYF
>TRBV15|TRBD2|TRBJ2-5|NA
TGTGCCACCAGCAGCCCCGGGACTACCTTAGAGACCCAGTACTTC
CATSSPGTTLETQYF
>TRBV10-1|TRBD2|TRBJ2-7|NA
TGCGCCAGCAGGGTTATAGCGGGAGGTAATCACGAGCAGTACTTC
CASRVIAGGNHEQYF
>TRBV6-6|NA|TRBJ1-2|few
TGTGCCAGCAGTTACTCGACAAACTATGGCTACACCTTC
CASSYSTNYGYTF
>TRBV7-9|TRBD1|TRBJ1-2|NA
TGTGCCAGCAGCTTAATACCCCGGGACAGGAGTGGCTACACCTTC
CASSLIPRDRSGYTF
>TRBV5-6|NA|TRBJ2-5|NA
TGTGCCAGCAGCTTCAAGGCGGGACAAGAGACCCAGTACTTC
CASSFKAGQETQYF
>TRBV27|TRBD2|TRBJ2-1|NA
TGTGCCAGCAGCTCCGGGACTAGATACTACAATGAGCAGTTCTTC
CASSSGTRYYNEQFF
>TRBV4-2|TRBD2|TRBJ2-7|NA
TGTGCCAGCAGCCAAGGGGGCCGGGGGGATCCTAGCTCCTACGAGCAGTACTTC
CASSQGGRGDPSSYEQYF
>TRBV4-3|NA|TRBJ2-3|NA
TGCGCCAGCAGCCATCGTGGGACTGAGCTATCAGATACGCAGTATTTT
CASSHRGTELSDTQYF
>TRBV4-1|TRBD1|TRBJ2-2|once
TGCGCCAGCAGCCGAGGACAGGGGGGAATCACCGGGGAGCTGTTTTTT
CASSRGQGGITGELFF
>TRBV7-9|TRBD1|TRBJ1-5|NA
TGTGCCAGCAGCCCGGGACAGAATAGCAATCAGCCCCAGCATTTT
CASSPGQNSNQPQHF
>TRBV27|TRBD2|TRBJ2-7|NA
TGTGCCACTAGACTAGCGGGAGAGTACGAGCAGTACTTC
CATRLAGEYEQYF
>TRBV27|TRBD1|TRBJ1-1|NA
TGTGCCAGCAGTTTGTACAGGGGGGTCACTGAAGCTTTCTTT
CASSLYRGVTEAFF
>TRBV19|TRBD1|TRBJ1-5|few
TGTGCCAGCCAGACAGGGAGCCAGCCCCAGCATTTT
CASQTGSQPQHF
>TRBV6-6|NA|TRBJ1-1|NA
TGTGCCAGCAGTTCCCCAGACAGGAATAAAGCTTTCTTT
CASSSPDRNKAFF
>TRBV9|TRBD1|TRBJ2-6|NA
TGTGCCAGCAGCGTAGTGGGACAGGGGGGATCTGGGGCCAACGTCCTGACTTTC
CASSVVGQGGSGANVLTF